This T cell receptor (beta chain) was sequenced in a study of CD8 T cells in Susac syndrome. Germline CDR1 MGHDK, CDR2 SYGVNS. The CDR3 extends over 16 amino acids. Trimming cost V 1 base and J 7 bases; bases outside gene matches: 10. General study findings and limits: It was acknowledged by the study that relatively few individuals were included in its TCR sequencing and HLA analysis.

Of note for this clonotype: Antigen specificity is unknown.

The authors sequenced TCR beta from blood CD8+ and CD4+ T cells. Isolation of CD8+ and CD4+ T cells was performed negatively, whereas enrichment of TEMRA cells was done by FACS. Reverse transcription of about 0.45 to 1 ug RNA was performed with random hexamers. The CDR3 of TCR beta was amplified by immunoSEQ multiplex PCR across 54 Vbeta and 13 Jbeta. Each CDR3 protein is one row after TCRdb ran MiXCR on the immunoSEQ multiplex PCR reads. The sample has more than 90,000 distinct CDR3 sequences, 85% to 95% seen once. The chain joins TRBV25-1 to TRBJ2-5; 9 positions match TRBD1. The sequence was collected from a human donor with multiple sclerosis. Sequencing used CD4+ T cells from PBMCs. CDR3 loop: CASSEWGTGSEGTQYF. The DNA for the CDR3 is TGTGCCAGCAGTGAATGGGGGACAGGGTCGGAAGGGACCCAGTACTTC.